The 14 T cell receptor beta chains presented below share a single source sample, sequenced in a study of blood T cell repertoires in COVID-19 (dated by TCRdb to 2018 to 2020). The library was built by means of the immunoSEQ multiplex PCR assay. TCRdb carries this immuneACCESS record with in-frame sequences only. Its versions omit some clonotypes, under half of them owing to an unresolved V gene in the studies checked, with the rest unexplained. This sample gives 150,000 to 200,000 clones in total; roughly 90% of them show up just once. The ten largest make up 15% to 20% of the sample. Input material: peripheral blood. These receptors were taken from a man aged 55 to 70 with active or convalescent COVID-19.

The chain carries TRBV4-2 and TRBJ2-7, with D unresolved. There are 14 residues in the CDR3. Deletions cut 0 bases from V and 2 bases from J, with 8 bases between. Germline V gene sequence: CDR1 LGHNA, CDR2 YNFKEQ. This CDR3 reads CASSQDRVTYEQYF. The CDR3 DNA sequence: TGTGCCAGCAGCCAAGATCGGGTGACCTACGAGCAGTACTTC.

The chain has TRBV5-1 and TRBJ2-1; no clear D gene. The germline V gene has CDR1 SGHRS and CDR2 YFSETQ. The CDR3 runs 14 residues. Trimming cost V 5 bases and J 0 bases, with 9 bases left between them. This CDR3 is CASSRLGSYNEQFF. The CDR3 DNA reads TGCGCCAGCAGTCGGCTAGGCTCCTACAATGAGCAGTTCTTC.

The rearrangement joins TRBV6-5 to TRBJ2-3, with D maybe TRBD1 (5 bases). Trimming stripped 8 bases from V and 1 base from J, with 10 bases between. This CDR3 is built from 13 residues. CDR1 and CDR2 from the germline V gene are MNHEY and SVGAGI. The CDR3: CASFMTGTDTQYF. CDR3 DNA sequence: TGTGCCAGCTTTATGACAGGCACAGATACGCAGTATTTT.

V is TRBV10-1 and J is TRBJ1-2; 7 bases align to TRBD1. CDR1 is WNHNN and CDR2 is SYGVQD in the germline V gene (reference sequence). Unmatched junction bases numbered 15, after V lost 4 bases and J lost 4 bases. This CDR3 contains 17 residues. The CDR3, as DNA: TGCGCCAGCAGTGGAGTGGAAGGGGGCGACAATCTCTATGGCTACACCTTC. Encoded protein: CASSGVEGGDNLYGYTF.

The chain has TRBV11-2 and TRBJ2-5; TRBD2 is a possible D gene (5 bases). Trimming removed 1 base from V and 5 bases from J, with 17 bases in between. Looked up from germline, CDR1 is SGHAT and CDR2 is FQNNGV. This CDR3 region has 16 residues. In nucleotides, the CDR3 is TGTGCCAGCAGCTTAGTCGGAGCGGAAGCCTTCGAGACCCAGTACTTC. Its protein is CASSLVGAEAFETQYF. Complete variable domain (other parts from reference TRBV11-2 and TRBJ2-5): EAGVAQSPRYKIIEKRQSVAFWCNPISGHATLYWYQQILGQGPKLLIQFQNNGVVDDSQLPKDRFSAERLKGVDSTLKIQPAKLEDSAVYLCASSLVGAEAFETQYFGPGTRLLVL.

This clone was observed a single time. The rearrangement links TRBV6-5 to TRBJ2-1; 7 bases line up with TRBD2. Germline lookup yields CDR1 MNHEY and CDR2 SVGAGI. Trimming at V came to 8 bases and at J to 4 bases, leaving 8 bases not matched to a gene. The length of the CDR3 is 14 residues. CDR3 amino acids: CASGREWIYNEQFF. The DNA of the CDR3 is TGTGCCAGCGGGCGGGAGTGGATATACAATGAGCAGTTCTTC.

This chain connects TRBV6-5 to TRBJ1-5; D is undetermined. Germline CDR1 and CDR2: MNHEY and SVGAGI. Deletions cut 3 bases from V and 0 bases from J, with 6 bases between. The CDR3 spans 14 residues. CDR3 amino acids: CASSYRDSNQPQHF. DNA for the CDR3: TGTGCCAGCAGTTATCGGGATAGCAATCAGCCCCAGCATTTT.

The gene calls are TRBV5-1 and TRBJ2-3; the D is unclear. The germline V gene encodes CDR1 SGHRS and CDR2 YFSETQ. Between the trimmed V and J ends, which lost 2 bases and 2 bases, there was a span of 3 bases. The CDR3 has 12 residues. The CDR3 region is CASSFHTDTQYF. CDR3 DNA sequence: TGCGCCAGCAGCTTCCACACAGATACGCAGTATTTT.

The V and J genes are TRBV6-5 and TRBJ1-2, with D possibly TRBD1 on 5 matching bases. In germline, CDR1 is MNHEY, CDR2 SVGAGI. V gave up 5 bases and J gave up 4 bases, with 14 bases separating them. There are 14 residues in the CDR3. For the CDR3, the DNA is TGTGCCAGCAGTCGAGGGCCGGGACTCTATGGCTACACCTTC. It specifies CASSRGPGLYGYTF.

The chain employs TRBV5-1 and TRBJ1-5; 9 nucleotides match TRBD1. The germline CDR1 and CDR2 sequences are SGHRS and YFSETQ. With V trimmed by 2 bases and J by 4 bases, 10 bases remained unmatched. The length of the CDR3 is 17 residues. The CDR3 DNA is TGCGCCAGCAGCTTACTACCGGGACAGGGCGGTAATCAGCCCCAGCATTTT. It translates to CASSLLPGQGGNQPQHF.

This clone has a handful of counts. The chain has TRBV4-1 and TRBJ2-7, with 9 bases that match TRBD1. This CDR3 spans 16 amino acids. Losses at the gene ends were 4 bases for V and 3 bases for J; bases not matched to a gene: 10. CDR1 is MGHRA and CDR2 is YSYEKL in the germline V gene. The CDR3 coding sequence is TGCGCCAGCAGCCCAAAAATCCGGACAGGGGACTACGAGCAGTACTTC. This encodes CASSPKIRTGDYEQYF.

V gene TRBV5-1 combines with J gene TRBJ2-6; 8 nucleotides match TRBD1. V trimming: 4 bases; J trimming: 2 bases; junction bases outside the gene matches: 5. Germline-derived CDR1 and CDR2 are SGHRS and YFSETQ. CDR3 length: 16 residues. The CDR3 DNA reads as TGCGCCAGCAGCCTGCAGGGGGCGCCTGGGGCCAACGTCCTGACTTTC. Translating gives CASSLQGAPGANVLTF.

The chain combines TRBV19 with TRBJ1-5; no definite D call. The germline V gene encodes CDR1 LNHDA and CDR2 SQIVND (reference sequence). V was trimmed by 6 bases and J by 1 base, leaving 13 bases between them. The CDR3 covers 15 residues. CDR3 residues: CASRTPTGSNQPQHF. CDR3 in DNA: TGTGCCAGTAGGACCCCCACGGGGAGCAATCAGCCCCAGCATTTT.

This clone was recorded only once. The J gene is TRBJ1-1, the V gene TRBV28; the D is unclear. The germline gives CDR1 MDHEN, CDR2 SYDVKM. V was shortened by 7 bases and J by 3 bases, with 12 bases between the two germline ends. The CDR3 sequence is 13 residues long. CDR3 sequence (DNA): TGTGCCAGCACCCTAGCACCATACACTGAAGCTTTCTTT. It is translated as CASTLAPYTEAFF.